A selection of T cell receptor beta chains follows, all from one sample in a study of identical twins. TCRdb independently ran MiXCR on the 5' RACE reads; one entry per CDR3 protein. The sample lists some 1,600,000 distinct CDR3 sequences, about 31% occurring once. Sequencing input: cord blood. The source is a newborn girl in good health. CDR3s include the opening cysteine and the closing phenylalanine or tryptophan. D genes are given only for firm matches. Clone size, where shown, is once, few, many, or a class for clones that have expanded.

TRBJ2-1 - few TRBV3-1 CASSQDRGVETQFF TGTGCCAGCAGCCAAGACAGGGGGGTAGAGACCCAGTTCTTC
TRBJ2-3 TRBD1 few TRBV12-3/TRBV12-4 CASTRQGRGIRPTDTQYF TGTGCCAGCACCCGACAGGGGAGAGGGATTAGGCCCACAGATACGCAGTATTTT
TRBJ2-7 TRBD1 - TRBV29-1 CSVPRQGKNEQYF TGCAGCGTCCCCCGACAGGGAAAGAACGAGCAGTACTTC
TRBJ1-5 - - TRBV6-1 CASSVERGQPQHF TGTGCCAGCAGTGTGGAGAGGGGACAGCCCCAGCATTTT
TRBJ2-3 TRBD2 - TRBV3-1 CASSKAGGRDTQYF TGTGCCAGCAGCAAAGCGGGAGGGAGAGATACGCAGTATTTT
TRBJ2-7 TRBD2 once TRBV7-2 CASSTRLAGISYEQYF TGTGCCAGCAGCACGAGACTAGCGGGGATCAGTTACGAGCAGTACTTC
TRBJ2-3 TRBD2 - TRBV20-1 CSWTSVTDTQYF TGCAGTTGGACTAGCGTCACAGATACGCAGTATTTT
TRBJ2-1 TRBD2 - TRBV19 CASSIDQSSGRASYNEQFF TGTGCCAGTAGTATAGATCAATCTAGCGGGAGGGCATCCTACAATGAGCAGTTCTTC
TRBJ1-1 - - TRBV21-1 CASSKSSRGRKNTEAFF TGTGCCAGCAGCAAATCATCGAGGGGGCGGAAGAACACTGAAGCTTTCTTT
TRBJ2-3 TRBD1 few TRBV5-1 CASGPGTGGWTDTQYF TGCGCCAGCGGACCCGGGACAGGGGGCTGGACAGATACGCAGTATTTT
TRBJ2-1 - - TRBV5-1 CASSLGLGYNGEQFF TGCGCCAGCAGCTTAGGGTTGGGGTATAATGGTGAGCAGTTCTTC
TRBJ2-3 TRBD2 few TRBV24-1 CATSESAGDTQYF TGTGCCACCAGTGAATCAGCGGGGGATACGCAGTATTTT
TRBJ2-5 - few TRBV29-1 CSVARFQEAQYF TGCAGCGTTGCCAGGTTTCAAGAGGCCCAGTACTTC
TRBJ1-2 TRBD1 - TRBV10-3 CAISESSGTAYTF TGTGCCATCAGTGAGTCGAGTGGGACAGCCTACACCTTC
TRBJ2-7 - - TRBV7-9 CASSPWNEQYF TGTGCCAGCAGCCCATGGAATGAGCAGTACTTC
TRBJ2-1 TRBD2 few TRBV20-1 CSARNPLPGGSSYNEQFF TGCAGTGCTAGGAACCCCCTTCCTGGCGGGAGCTCCTACAATGAGCAGTTCTTC
TRBJ2-6 - many TRBV3-1 CASSQRNSGANVLTF TGTGCCAGCAGCCAAAGAAACTCTGGGGCCAACGTCCTGACTTTC
TRBJ1-2 - - TRBV13 CASSFGREGNYGYTF TGTGCCAGCAGCTTCGGCAGGGAGGGGAACTATGGCTACACCTTC
TRBJ1-2 - - TRBV6-2/TRBV6-3 CASTEENYGYTF TGTGCCAGCACCGAGGAGAACTATGGCTACACCTTC